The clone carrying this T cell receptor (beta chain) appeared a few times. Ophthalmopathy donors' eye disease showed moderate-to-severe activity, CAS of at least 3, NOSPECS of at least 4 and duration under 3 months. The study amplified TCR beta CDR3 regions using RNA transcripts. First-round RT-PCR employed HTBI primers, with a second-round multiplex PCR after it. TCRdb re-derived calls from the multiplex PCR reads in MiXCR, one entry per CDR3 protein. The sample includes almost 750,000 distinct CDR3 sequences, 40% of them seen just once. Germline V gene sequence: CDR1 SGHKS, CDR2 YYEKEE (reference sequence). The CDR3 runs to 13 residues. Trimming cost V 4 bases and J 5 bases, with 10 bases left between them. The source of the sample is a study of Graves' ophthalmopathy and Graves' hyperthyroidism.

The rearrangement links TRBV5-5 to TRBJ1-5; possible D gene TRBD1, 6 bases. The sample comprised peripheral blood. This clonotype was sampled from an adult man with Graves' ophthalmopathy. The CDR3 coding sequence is TGTGCCAGCAGCCCCCACAGGGATCAGCCCCAGCATTTT. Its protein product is CASSPHRDQPQHF.